This TCR beta chain was retrieved from a study of shared clonotypes between healthy human individuals. The overall study: The donor pool was made up of a couple of women and a few men aged 18 to 49.

Profiled with immunoSEQ multiplex PCR; TCRdb holds only in-frame clones, not every one. The sample contains around 350,000 clones, around 70% of which appear only once. The CDR3 totals 12 residues. Trimming pared 10 bases from V and 6 bases from J, leaving 14 bases between. Germline CDR1 is MNHEY and CDR2 is SVGAGI. Sequenced material: memory CD4+ T cells sorted from blood. Stated subset: CD45RA-negative fraction. This chain connects TRBV6-5 to TRBJ2-3; possibly TRBD2 for D (6 bases). The sequence was obtained from a man younger than 40 in good health. The CDR3 protein is CATVSGVDTQYF. The CDR3 DNA follows: TGTGCCACGGTATCGGGAGTGGATACGCAGTATTTT.